A single sample gave rise to the 2 T cell receptor beta chains below, sequenced in a study of graft-versus-host responses after intestinal transplantation. TCRdb's copy holds only in-frame clones and misses some; the assay was immunoSEQ multiplex PCR. This repertoire shows fewer than 45,000 clones, 91% found once; its top ten account for over 2%. Here the sequenced sample was PBMCs, taken approximately 310 days after intestinal transplant. Receptors originate from a human patient who received an intestinal transplant, so some T cells may come from the graft donor.

This chain uses TRBV5-1 with TRBJ2-7; D is possibly TRBD1 or TRBD2 (6 bases each). V lost 2 bases, J lost 7 bases, and 22 bases lay in between. Germline CDR1 and CDR2: SGHRS and YFSETQ. The CDR3 has 16 amino acids. CDR3 in amino acids: CASSFGGGGAAGEQYF. CDR3 coding DNA: TGCGCCAGCAGCTTTGGGGGTGGGGGCGCGGCGGGGGAGCAGTACTTC.

V is TRBV6-5 and J is TRBJ2-7; tentatively, D is TRBD1 or TRBD2 (5 bases each). V dropped 6 bases and J dropped 4 bases, with 16 bases sitting between them. CDR1 is MNHEY and CDR2 is SVGAGI in the germline V gene. This CDR3 region has 14 residues. CDR3 sequence: CASSSYGAGYEQYF. In nucleotides, the CDR3 is TGTGCCAGCAGCTCCTACGGGGCCGGGTACGAGCAGTACTTC.